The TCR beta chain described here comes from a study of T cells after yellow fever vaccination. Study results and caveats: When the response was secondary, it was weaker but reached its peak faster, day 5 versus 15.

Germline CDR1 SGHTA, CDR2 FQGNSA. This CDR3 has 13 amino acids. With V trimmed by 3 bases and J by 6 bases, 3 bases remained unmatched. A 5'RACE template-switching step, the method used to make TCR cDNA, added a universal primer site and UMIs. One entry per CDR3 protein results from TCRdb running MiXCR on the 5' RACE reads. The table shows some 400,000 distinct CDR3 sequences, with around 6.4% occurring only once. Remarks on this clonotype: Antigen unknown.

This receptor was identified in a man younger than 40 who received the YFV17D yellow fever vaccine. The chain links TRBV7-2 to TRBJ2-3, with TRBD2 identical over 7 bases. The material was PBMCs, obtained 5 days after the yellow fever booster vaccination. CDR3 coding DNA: TGTGCCAGCAGCTTGGGGGGGTTGGATACGCAGTATTTT. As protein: CASSLGGLDTQYF.